The 18 T cell receptor beta chains presented below share a single source sample, sequenced in a study of blood T cell repertoires in COVID-19. Assay used: immunoSEQ multiplex PCR; TCRdb lists only in-frame clones, some missing. Of some 300,000 clones detected, just under 90% appear once; the ten largest clones hold approximately 2%. Sequencing input: peripheral blood. These receptors were taken from a woman younger than 45 with COVID-19, enrolled during active disease.

The chain links TRBV7-9 to TRBJ1-5, with 9 bases fitting TRBD1. Germline assignment: CDR1 SEHNR and CDR2 FQNEAQ (reference sequence). V lost 5 bases to trimming and J lost 4 bases; unmatched junction nucleotides: 3. The CDR3 loop spans 14 amino acids. Here the CDR3 reads CASSRGTGNQPQHF. For the CDR3, the DNA is TGTGCCAGCAGCCGTGGGACAGGGAATCAGCCCCAGCATTTT.

This clone was counted once. This chain connects TRBV5-1 to TRBJ2-5; TRBD1 matches 7 bases. The V and J ends lost 4 bases and 1 base, in that order; junction bases with no gene match: 4. This CDR3 contains 14 residues. The germline gives CDR1 SGHRS, CDR2 YFSETQ. The CDR3 region is CASSGTVSQETQYF. The CDR3 nucleotides are TGCGCCAGCAGCGGGACAGTATCCCAAGAGACCCAGTACTTC.

The rearrangement uses TRBV5-1 and TRBJ2-3; 10 nucleotides line up with TRBD2. Germline trimming cut 0 bases from V and 2 bases from J; bases unmatched to any gene: 9. The CDR3 has 18 amino acids. CDR1 SGHRS and CDR2 YFSETQ come from the germline V gene. CDR3 loop: CASSLVPASGGVTDTQYF. The CDR3 DNA reads TGCGCCAGCAGCTTGGTTCCCGCTAGCGGGGGTGTCACAGATACGCAGTATTTT.

The chain combines TRBV5-6 with TRBJ1-2, with TRBD1 as a possible D gene (6 bases). V gave up 4 bases and J gave up 4 bases, with 14 bases separating them. The V gene's germline CDR1 is SGHDT and CDR2 YYEEEE. The CDR3 has 14 amino acids. The CDR3 here is CASSELDSSYGYTF. The CDR3 nucleotides read TGTGCCAGCAGCGAACTGGACAGTTCCTATGGCTACACCTTC.

The chain carries TRBV2 and TRBJ2-5; D gene ambiguous. Germline CDR1 reads SNHLY; CDR2 reads FYNNEI. Trimming stripped 10 bases from V and 4 bases from J, with 13 bases between. This CDR3 contains 12 residues. The CDR3, as DNA: TGTGCCACCCGCCTGGCAGGAGAGACCCAGTACTTC. It translates to CATRLAGETQYF.

The CDR3 nucleotides are TGTGCCAGCAGTGCCGGGACAGGGGGAAACACCATATATTTT. This encodes CASSAGTGGNTIYF. The chain carries TRBV25-1 and TRBJ1-3, with 9 positions matching TRBD1. Germline V lookup: CDR1 MGHDK, CDR2 SYGVNS. This CDR3 is 14 amino acids long. V lost 4 bases, J lost 4 bases, and 2 bases stayed unmatched. The variable domain in full, completed from reference TRBV25-1 and TRBJ1-3, reads EADIYQTPRYLVIGTGKKITLECSQTMGHDKMYWYQQDPGMELHLIHYSYGVNSTEKGDLSSESTVSRIRTEHFPLTLESARPSHTSQYLCASSAGTGGNTIYFGEGSWLTVV.

The V gene is TRBV6-4, the J gene TRBJ2-1; 14 nucleotides match TRBD2. Germline assignment: CDR1 MRHNA and CDR2 SNTAGT. This CDR3 has 18 amino acids. The trim removed 4 bases at V and 0 bases at J, leaving 5 bases unmatched. CDR3 amino acids: CASSVGLAGASSYNEQFF. CDR3 nucleotide sequence: TGTGCCAGCAGTGTGGGACTAGCGGGGGCCAGCTCCTACAATGAGCAGTTCTTC.

Of note for this clone: At one of its ends the junction is not consistent with the germline gene, which may arise from a read error. The rearrangement uses TRBV3-1 (or the pseudogene TRBV3-2) and TRBJ2-5; the match to TRBD2 covers 7 bases. Germline lookup yields CDR1 LGHDT and CDR2 YNNKEL (reference sequence). This CDR3 is built from 14 residues. The CDR3 loop is CASSRGGIQEIQYF. In nucleotides, the CDR3 is TGTGCCAGCAGCCGGGGGGGTATCCAAGAGATCCAGTACTTC.

This chain uses TRBV6-5 with TRBJ1-2; TRBD1 agrees at 9 bases. This CDR3 contains 15 residues. With V trimmed by 2 bases and J by 3 bases, 4 bases remained unmatched. Germline-derived CDR1 and CDR2 are MNHEY and SVGAGI. The CDR3 sequence: CASSYGQGPYYGYTF. CDR3 nucleotides: TGTGCCAGCAGTTACGGACAGGGGCCGTACTATGGCTACACCTTC.

The chain combines TRBV20-1 with TRBJ1-2; D is perhaps TRBD1 (6 bases). The V end lost 3 bases, the J end lost 2 bases, and 10 bases lay between the germline ends. Germline V gives CDR1 DFQATT, CDR2 SNEGSKA (reference sequence). This CDR3 is 13 amino acids long. Written as DNA, the CDR3 is TGCAGTGCTAGTACAGGGACAAACTATGGCTACACCTTC. Translating gives CSASTGTNYGYTF.

The rearrangement links TRBV3-1 (or the pseudogene TRBV3-2) to TRBJ2-5, with 7 bases fitting TRBD1. Trimming removed 7 bases from V and 5 bases from J; junction bases left unmatched: 13. The germline V gene encodes CDR1 LGHDT and CDR2 YNNKEL (reference sequence). The CDR3 has 15 residues. The CDR3 loop reads CASTLSGTVQETQYF. In DNA, the CDR3 is TGTGCCAGCACGCTTTCCGGGACAGTCCAGGAGACCCAGTACTTC.

V and J are TRBV14 and TRBJ1-2; D uncertain. This CDR3 has 14 amino acids. In germline, CDR1 is SGHDN, CDR2 FVKESK. The germline V and J ends were trimmed by 4 bases and 4 bases, with 13 bases remaining between them. The CDR3 spells CASSPEAGSYGYTF. As DNA, the CDR3 is TGTGCCAGCAGCCCGGAGGCGGGAAGCTATGGCTACACCTTC.

The gene calls are TRBV24-1 and TRBJ1-5; D uncertain. Trimming left V 1 base short and J 5 bases short, with 5 bases between. From germline, CDR1 is KGHDR and CDR2 SFDVKD. The CDR3 covers 13 residues. The CDR3 reads CATSDFGDQPQHF. CDR3 DNA sequence: TGTGCCACCAGTGATTTCGGAGATCAGCCCCAGCATTTT.

This clone was recorded many times. J is TRBJ1-2 and V is TRBV2; D is unresolved. Looked up from germline, CDR1 is SNHLY and CDR2 is FYNNEI. The CDR3 has 13 residues. The ends were cut back, 4 bases at V and 4 bases at J, with 10 bases in the middle. For the CDR3, the DNA is TGTGCCAGCAGTGGTTACGGGTTCTATGGCTACACCTTC. Translation gives CASSGYGFYGYTF.

The DNA of the CDR3 is TGTGCCAGCAGCCCCCCGGGGGTCATGAACACTGAAGCTTTCTTT. Translation: CASSPPGVMNTEAFF. The chain recombines TRBV4-2 with TRBJ1-1; maybe TRBD1 (5 bases). V lost 4 bases, J lost 0 bases, and 12 bases lay in between. The CDR3 has 15 amino acids. Germline CDR1 is LGHNA and CDR2 is YNFKEQ.

The V gene is TRBV19, the J gene TRBJ2-5; possibly TRBD2 for D (6 bases). The CDR3 is 13 amino acids. The V gene lost 6 bases and the J gene lost 7 bases, with 15 bases spanning the gap. CDR1 and CDR2 (germline): LNHDA, SQIVND (reference sequence). CDR3 loop: CASRTSLRGTQYF. In DNA, the CDR3 is TGTGCCAGTAGAACTAGTCTGCGGGGGACCCAGTACTTC.

Notes on this clone: Different DNA sequences within this sample yield the same CDR3. The chain is built from TRBV6-5 and TRBJ1-2; 11 positions agree with TRBD1. Germline trimming cut 2 bases from V and 8 bases from J; bases unmatched to any gene: 4. The CDR3 has 14 residues. The V gene's germline CDR1 is MNHEY and CDR2 SVGAGI. Written as DNA, the CDR3 is TGTGCCAGCAGTTACACGGGACAGGGGGTGGGCTACACCTTC. This encodes CASSYTGQGVGYTF.

The chain carries TRBV2 and TRBJ2-1; 7 bases map to TRBD2. This CDR3 contains 15 residues. Trimming removed 6 bases from V and 6 bases from J; junction bases left unmatched: 11. CDR1 is SNHLY, CDR2 FYNNEI, per germline. In DNA, the CDR3 is TGTGCCAGCAGAGCCGGGACTATCGTCATCAATGAGCAGTTCTTC. Residues: CASRAGTIVINEQFF.